One sample yielded the 3 T cell receptor beta chains listed below, sequenced in a study of T cells in Graves' hyperthyroidism and ophthalmopathy. The TCR beta CDR3 regions underwent amplification using RNA transcripts as the source. HTBI primers were used for first-round RT-PCR of the TCR CDR3. A single record per CDR3 protein comes from TCRdb applying MiXCR to the multiplex PCR reads. The sample yields 130,000 to 150,000 distinct CDR3 sequences, around 20% seen once. Sequencing was carried out using blood. These receptors all stem from a woman between 50 and 59 years old with Graves' hyperthyroidism that later progressed to Graves' ophthalmopathy.

Sample share makes this clonotype medium-sized. The chain employs TRBV7-8 and TRBJ2-7, with D perhaps TRBD1 or TRBD2 (5 bases each). CDR1 and CDR2 from the germline V gene are SGHVS and FQNEAQ. This CDR3 region has 15 residues. The V and J ends lost 5 bases and 3 bases respectively, with 17 bases between them. CDR3 protein: CASSRDPGRNYEQYF. The CDR3 region has the DNA TGTGCCAGCAGCCGTGACCCGGGACGTAACTACGAGCAGTACTTC.

The V and J genes are TRBV7-2 and TRBJ1-6, with 7 bases lining up with TRBD1. V dropped 1 base and J dropped 6; count of bases not matched to a gene: 6. In germline, CDR1 is SGHTA, CDR2 FQGNSA. There are 16 residues in the CDR3. CDR3 loop: CASSLVGAGGNSPLHF. The CDR3 DNA reads TGTGCCAGCAGCTTAGTAGGGGCAGGGGGTAATTCACCCCTCCACTTT.

The V call is TRBV15, the J call TRBJ2-5; TRBD2 might be the D (6 bases). The CDR3 totals 15 residues. The V end was cut by 0 bases, the J end by 10 bases, with 18 bases between. The germline V gene encodes CDR1 LNHNV and CDR2 YYDKDF (reference sequence). The CDR3 DNA reads TGTGCCACCAGCAGAGATTTCCGTAGCGGTGGGGGCCAGTACTTC. Translation: CATSRDFRSGGGQYF.